A selection of T cell receptor beta chains follows, all from one sample in a study of PD-1 blockade in classical Hodgkin lymphoma. TCRdb's copy holds only in-frame clones and misses some; the assay was immunoSEQ multiplex PCR. This table holds about 41,000 clones, 76% found once. Material: peripheral blood mononuclear cells (PBMCs), obtained at baseline. These receptors all come from a human donor with classical Hodgkin lymphoma. Each CDR3 is given with its conserved first and last residue. D genes are given only for firm matches. Clone size is shown for a subset of rows, as once, few, many or a class of expanded clone.

D | J | V | size | CDR3 | DNA
NA | TRBJ1-1 | TRBV6-6 | NA | CASSRDTEAFF | TGTGCCAGCAGCAGGGACACTGAAGCTTTCTTT
NA | TRBJ2-3 | TRBV27 | NA | CASSSTRRRAIGTDTQYF | TGTGCCAGCAGTTCCACCCGACGCCGAGCAATTGGCACAGATACGCAGTATTTT
TRBD2 | TRBJ2-7 | TRBV7-2 | NA | CASSLRAGDTSYEQYF | TGTGCCAGCAGCTTACGAGCGGGAGATACCTCCTACGAGCAGTACTTC
TRBD2 | TRBJ2-1 | TRBV19 | NA | CASSPLAGSYNEQFF | TGTGCCAGTAGTCCATTAGCGGGCTCCTACAATGAGCAGTTCTTC
NA | TRBJ2-5 | TRBV6-5 | NA | CASSYSITGGLETQYF | TGTGCCAGCAGTTACTCGATCACTGGGGGGCTAGAGACCCAGTACTTC
NA | TRBJ1-2 | TRBV2 | NA | CASSEPVDAYGYTF | TGTGCCAGCAGTGAACCAGTAGACGCTTATGGCTACACCTTC
TRBD1 | TRBJ1-1 | TRBV7-9 | NA | CASSLGQPNTEAFF | TGTGCCAGCAGCTTGGGACAGCCGAACACTGAAGCTTTCTTT
NA | TRBJ2-1 | TRBV21-1 | NA | CASIIVTSGRIYNEQFF | TGTGCCAGCATCATTGTTACTAGCGGGAGGATCTACAATGAGCAGTTCTTC
NA | TRBJ1-1 | TRBV6-1 | NA | CASSITGEAFF | TGTGCCAGCAGCATTACAGGGGAAGCTTTCTTT
NA | TRBJ1-5 | TRBV30 | NA | CAWSPGSNQPQHF | TGTGCCTGGAGTCCAGGGAGCAATCAGCCCCAGCATTTT
NA | TRBJ2-3 | TRBV4-3 | NA | CASSQDSGALLPTDTQYF | TGCGCCAGCAGCCAAGATTCCGGGGCCCTTCTTCCCACAGATACGCAGTATTTT
NA | TRBJ2-7 | TRBV7-8 | once | CASSPREFYEQYF | TGTGCCAGCAGCCCGAGGGAGTTTTACGAGCAGTACTTC
NA | TRBJ1-1 | TRBV11-3 | NA | CASSLKGGTEAFF | TGTGCCAGCAGCTTAAAAGGGGGCACTGAAGCTTTCTTT
NA | TRBJ2-1 | TRBV6-5 | NA | CASFTQSSYNEQFF | TGTGCCAGCTTTACCCAGAGCTCCTACAATGAGCAGTTCTTC
NA | TRBJ1-1 | TRBV6-5 | NA | CASSYFGRNTEAFF | TGTGCCAGCAGTTACTTTGGCAGGAACACTGAAGCTTTCTTT
NA | TRBJ1-2 | TRBV6-6 | NA | CASSNRVRGYTF | TGTGCCAGCAGCAACAGGGTACGGGGCTACACCTTC
TRBD2 | TRBJ2-1 | TRBV7-3 | NA | CASSISGTSGSYNEQFF | TGTGCCAGCAGCATCTCCGGGACTAGCGGGAGCTACAATGAGCAGTTCTTC
TRBD2 | TRBJ2-3 | TRBV29-1 | NA | CSKREGEDTQYF | TGCAGTAAGCGGGAGGGTGAGGATACGCAGTATTTT
TRBD1 | TRBJ2-1 | TRBV19 | NA | CASSIDSGQGNEQFF | TGTGCCAGTAGTATAGATTCAGGACAGGGAAATGAGCAGTTCTTC
NA | TRBJ2-7 | TRBV7-2 | NA | CASSLQTAYEQYF | TGTGCCAGCAGCCTACAGACAGCCTACGAGCAGTACTTC
NA | TRBJ2-4 | TRBV19 | NA | CASSPRQVVIAKNIQYF | TGTGCCAGTAGTCCGAGACAGGTCGTCATAGCCAAAAACATTCAGTACTTC
NA | TRBJ2-7 | TRBV11-1 | few | CASSLAPVEQYF | TGTGCCAGCAGCTTGGCACCGGTCGAGCAGTACTTC
NA | TRBJ2-7 | TRBV21-1 | once | CASGRTVSSYEQYF | TGTGCCAGCGGGCGGACGGTGAGCTCCTACGAGCAGTACTTC
NA | TRBJ2-3 | TRBV6-4 | once | CASSDLQGGSDTQYF | TGTGCCAGCAGTGACCTACAGGGAGGGTCAGATACGCAGTATTTT
NA | TRBJ1-2 | TRBV10-3 | NA | CAISESPARDYGYTF | TGTGCCATCAGTGAGTCCCCCGCCCGGGACTATGGCTACACCTTC
TRBD2 | TRBJ2-1 | TRBV6-6 | NA | CASSWGSGRREQFF | TGTGCCAGCAGTTGGGGTAGCGGGAGAAGGGAGCAGTTCTTC
TRBD2 | TRBJ2-3 | TRBV19 | NA | CASTPPRREEDTQYF | TGTGCCAGTACCCCCCCCCGGCGGGAGGAAGATACGCAGTATTTT
NA | TRBJ2-7 | TRBV6-5 | NA | CASSYSMGLAVEQYF | TGTGCCAGCAGTTACTCGATGGGGCTAGCCGTCGAGCAGTACTTC
NA | TRBJ2-3 | TRBV9 | NA | CASSIGELTDTQYF | TGTGCCAGCAGCATTGGGGAACTCACAGATACGCAGTATTTT
NA | TRBJ1-1 | TRBV5-1 | NA | CASSFEGKNTEAFF | TGCGCCAGCAGCTTTGAAGGGAAGAACACTGAAGCTTTCTTT
NA | TRBJ1-2 | TRBV25-1 | few | CASSEYRGADGYTF | TGTGCCAGCAGTGAATATCGGGGGGCGGATGGCTACACCTTC
NA | TRBJ1-5 | TRBV30 | NA | CAWSGEGGNQPQHF | TGTGCCTGGAGTGGGGAGGGGGGTAATCAGCCCCAGCATTTT
NA | TRBJ2-7 | TRBV6-5 | NA | CASSSTGRGAYYEQYF | TGTGCCAGCAGTTCTACAGGGAGGGGGGCCTACTACGAGCAGTACTTC
TRBD2 | TRBJ2-5 | TRBV28 | NA | CASSLLIGLALGEETQYF | TGTGCCAGCAGCCTTCTTATCGGACTAGCACTCGGGGAGGAGACCCAGTACTTC
NA | TRBJ1-3 | TRBV6-6 | NA | CASSPRGGSGNTIYF | TGTGCCAGCAGTCCACGAGGGGGTTCTGGAAACACCATATATTTT
TRBD1 | TRBJ2-1 | TRBV6-5 | few | CASSPTGAGEQFF | TGTGCCAGCAGTCCTACAGGGGCTGGAGAGCAGTTCTTC
NA | TRBJ2-2 | TRBV6-5 | NA | CASSYSSGPNTGELFF | TGTGCCAGCAGTTACTCTTCAGGGCCCAACACCGGGGAGCTGTTTTTT
NA | TRBJ2-2 | TRBV12-5 | few | CASGLGQGSNTGELFF | TGTGCTAGTGGTTTGGGCCAGGGGTCGAACACCGGGGAGCTGTTTTTT
TRBD2 | TRBJ2-7 | TRBV5-1 | NA | CASSLVFETSGSKQYF | TGCGCCAGCAGCTTGGTATTTGAGACTAGCGGGAGCAAGCAGTACTTC
NA | TRBJ2-7 | TRBV7-9 | NA | CASSLSLGSEQYF | TGTGCCAGCAGCTTAAGCCTAGGGAGCGAGCAGTACTTC
NA | TRBJ2-7 | TRBV2 | NA | CASSLTYGQYF | TGTGCCAGCAGCCTAACATACGGGCAGTACTTC
NA | TRBJ1-1 | TRBV28 | NA | CASNRGPPEAFF | TGTGCCAGCAATCGGGGGCCCCCTGAAGCTTTCTTT
NA | TRBJ1-1 | TRBV27 | NA | CASSLRDLNTEAFF | TGTGCCAGCAGTTTACGAGACTTGAACACTGAAGCTTTCTTT
TRBD1 | TRBJ1-2 | TRBV7-2 | NA | CASSLAPGGYGYTF | TGTGCCAGCAGCTTAGCTCCAGGGGGCTATGGCTACACCTTC
TRBD2 | TRBJ2-1 | TRBV29-1 | NA | CSVDLSGSSYNEQFF | TGCAGCGTTGACCTAAGCGGGAGCTCCTACAATGAGCAGTTCTTC
TRBD2 | TRBJ2-3 | TRBV6-1 | NA | CAVGVAGGTDTQYF | TGTGCCGTCGGGGTAGCGGGGGGCACAGATACGCAGTATTTT
NA | TRBJ2-7 | TRBV7-2 | NA | CASSKQVRYEQYF | TGTGCCAGCAGCAAACAGGTTAGGTACGAGCAGTACTTC
TRBD1 | TRBJ1-2 | TRBV6-5 | NA | CASSTTGQGAYTF | TGTGCCAGCAGTACTACGGGACAGGGGGCTTACACCTTC
NA | TRBJ2-3 | TRBV19 | few | CASSVGQWRANTQYF | TGTGCCAGTAGTGTCGGACAGTGGCGGGCGAATACGCAGTATTTT
NA | TRBJ1-3 | TRBV5-1 | NA | CASSLTQYSGNTIYF | TGCGCCAGCAGCTTGACACAGTACTCTGGAAACACCATATATTTT
NA | TRBJ2-7 | TRBV5-1 | NA | CASSLVGVYEQYF | TGCGCCAGCAGCTTGGTAGGGGTCTACGAGCAGTACTTC